The 11 T cell receptor beta chains below come from one sample, sequenced in a study of T cell changes during pregnancy in multiple sclerosis. Libraries were prepared by immunoSEQ multiplex PCR; TCRdb keeps only in-frame clonotypes and omits some of them. Of 73,000 or so clones listed, 85% to 90% are singletons. The sequences come from peripheral blood, collected after pregnancy. Source of these receptors: a female donor in good health, enrolled as a control in a pregnancy study.

The V and J genes are TRBV5-1 and TRBJ1-1, with TRBD1 matching 7 bases. The CDR3 has 14 residues. J lost 4 bases, V lost 1 base, and 4 bases had no gene match. Germline loops: CDR1 SGHRS, CDR2 YFSETQ. The chain's CDR3 is CASSLTTGSTEAFF. The CDR3 nucleotides are TGCGCCAGCAGCTTGACGACAGGGAGCACTGAAGCTTTCTTT.

In DNA, the CDR3 is TGTGCCAGCAGCCGACTAGCGGGGGGCACCTACGAGCAGTACTTC. Its protein is CASSRLAGGTYEQYF. The rearrangement joins TRBV5-6 to TRBJ2-7; 13 nucleotides line up with TRBD2. V lost 4 bases, J lost 2 bases, and 3 bases stayed unmatched. CDR3 length equals 15 residues. The germline gives CDR1 SGHDT, CDR2 YYEEEE.

This rearrangement joins TRBV5-6 to TRBJ2-1; D not certain. Germline assignment: CDR1 SGHDT and CDR2 YYEEEE. V was clipped by 0 bases and J by 0 bases, with 7 bases between them. The CDR3 consists of 15 residues. The CDR3 nucleotides are TGTGCCAGCAGCTTGGGTGTGAGCTCCTACAATGAGCAGTTCTTC. Translated, it gives CASSLGVSSYNEQFF.

This chain connects TRBV14 to TRBJ2-2, with a tentative D call TRBD2 (5 bases). The germline CDR1 and CDR2 sequences are SGHDN and FVKESK. Trimming took off 3 bases at V and 0 bases at J, with 17 bases between the two ends. The CDR3 totals 18 residues. Here the CDR3 reads CASSHEGRRTTNTGELFF. In nucleotides, the CDR3 is TGTGCCAGCAGCCATGAGGGCCGCCGAACTACGAACACCGGGGAGCTGTTTTTT.

The CDR3 protein is CASSPGGWAGGHYEQYF. CDR3 nucleotide sequence: TGCGCCAGCAGCCCAGGGGGGTGGGCGGGAGGCCACTACGAGCAGTACTTC. This chain joins TRBV4-1 and TRBJ2-7; TRBD2 might be the D (8 bases). The germline CDR1 and CDR2 sequences are MGHRA and YSYEKL. V lost 4 bases and J 3 bases, leaving 22 bases between the germline ends. The CDR3 is 17 amino acids.

This chain uses TRBV9 with TRBJ2-7; 8 bases match TRBD2. V was pared by 0 bases and J by 2 bases, with 4 bases of the junction left unmatched. The CDR3 runs 15 residues. CDR1 SGDLS and CDR2 YYNGEE come from the germline V gene. CDR3 sequence: CASSVEAGGTYEQYF. DNA of the CDR3: TGTGCCAGCAGCGTAGAGGCGGGAGGAACCTACGAGCAGTACTTC.

The rearrangement uses TRBV7-8 and TRBJ1-6; D ambiguous. The CDR3 spans 14 residues. Looked up from germline, CDR1 is SGHVS and CDR2 is FQNEAQ. V lost 3 bases, J lost 8 bases, and 11 bases lay in between. The CDR3 loop reads CASSLSRMDSPLHF. The CDR3, as DNA: TGTGCCAGCAGCTTGTCGAGGATGGATTCACCCCTCCACTTT.

Regarding this clone: One end of the junction varies from germline; a read error may be responsible. The chain couples TRBV7-2 to TRBJ2-7, with 8 bases fitting TRBD2. Germline CDR1 SGHTA, CDR2 FQGNSA. The CDR3 is 13 amino acids. The CDR3 nucleotides are TGTGCCAGCAGCGCGGGGGGCCGCTATACTCCCACCTTC. This gives the protein CASSAGGRYTPTF.

This clone was seen a single time. The chain employs TRBV30 and TRBJ2-4, with TRBD1 matching 9 bases. Germline CDR1 is GTSNPN and CDR2 is SVGIG (reference sequence). This CDR3 is built from 15 residues. V trimming: 5 bases; J trimming: 4 bases; junction bases outside the gene matches: 9. This CDR3 reads CAWVGGGQGKNIQYF. CDR3 nucleotides: TGTGCCTGGGTAGGGGGGGGACAGGGAAAAAACATTCAGTACTTC.

This rearrangement joins TRBV9 to TRBJ1-5, with 9 nucleotides matching TRBD1. The CDR3 is made up of 15 amino acids. Trimming removed 0 bases from V and 5 bases from J; junction bases left unmatched: 3. From germline, CDR1 is SGDLS and CDR2 YYNGEE. CDR3 nucleotide sequence: TGTGCCAGCAGCGTAGAGGGACAGGGTGATCAGCCCCAGCATTTT. Translation: CASSVEGQGDQPQHF. The full variable domain, rest sourced from reference TRBV9 and TRBJ1-5, is DSGVTQTPKHLITATGQRVTLRCSPRSGDLSVYWYQQSLDQGLQFLIQYYNGEERAKGNILERFSAQQFPDLHSELNLSSLELGDSALYFCASSVEGQGDQPQHFGDGTRLSIL.

This clone was recorded once. The chain employs TRBV5-6 and TRBJ1-3; D remains unclear. Germline-derived CDR1 and CDR2 are SGHDT and YYEEEE. Between the trimmed V and J ends, which lost 3 bases and 0 bases, there was a span of 19 bases. This CDR3 spans 18 amino acids. The chain's CDR3 is CASSSQERLGYSGNTIYF. CDR3 nucleotide sequence: TGTGCCAGCAGCTCCCAGGAACGACTAGGATACTCTGGAAACACCATATATTTT. The entire variable domain, with the rest obtained from reference TRBV5-6 and TRBJ1-3, is as follows: DAGVTQSPTHLIKTRGQQVTLRCSPKSGHDTVSWYQQALGQGPQFIFQYYEEEERQRGNFPDRFSGHQFPNYSSELNVNALLLGDSALYLCASSSQERLGYSGNTIYFGEGSWLTVV.